Listed below are T cell receptor beta chains from one sample, sequenced in a study of a mutant IDH1 vaccine in newly diagnosed glioma. Clones were read by immunoSEQ multiplex PCR, and TCRdb kept only the in-frame ones, dropping some. The repertoire holds 23,000 or so clones, 91% seen once, with around 10% in the top ten. Material: PBMCs, obtained from a glioma patient treated with radiotherapy, temozolomide or both. The source of these receptors is a man aged 25 to 45 with glioma. The CDR3 runs from the conserved cysteine through the conserved F or W. A D gene is named only where the DNA matches it firmly. Clone size is given for some rows only: seen once, a few or many times, or a class if the clone is expanded.

clone size | J gene | V gene | D gene | CDR3 DNA | CDR3 protein
- | TRBJ2-2 | TRBV11-2 | - | TGTGCCAGCAGCCCGGTTTTCGCCGGGGAGCTGTTTTTT | CASSPVFAGELFF
- | TRBJ1-1 | TRBV9 | - | TGTGCCAGCAGCGTAGTAGCAGAGAACACTGAAGCTTTCTTT | CASSVVAENTEAFF
- | TRBJ2-1 | TRBV5-8 | - | TGTGCCAGCATCCGGCCGGGACAAGCCTACAATGAGCAGTTCTTC | CASIRPGQAYNEQFF
- | TRBJ2-5 | TRBV5-4 | - | TGTGCCAGCAGCTTGATTGGGGAGACCCAGTACTTC | CASSLIGETQYF
- | TRBJ2-7 | TRBV27 | TRBD1 | TGTGCCAGCAGTTTATTACAAACCGGGACAGGGGCCTCCGAGCAGTACTTC | CASSLLQTGTGASEQYF
- | TRBJ2-1 | TRBV11-1 | - | TGTGCCAGCACCCCCGAGGGAGGCAGTTATAATGAGCAGTTCTTC | CASTPEGGSYNEQFF
- | TRBJ2-3 | TRBV5-1 | TRBD2 | TGCGCCAGCAGTGGAGCGGGAGGGAGCACAGATACGCAGTATTTT | CASSGAGGSTDTQYF
- | TRBJ2-7 | TRBV12-5 | - | TGTGCTAGTGGTCCGGCGCCCACAGGGCCCACGTCCTACGAGCAGTACTTC | CASGPAPTGPTSYEQYF
- | TRBJ2-1 | TRBV7-9 | - | TGTGCCAGCAGCCCCCCCTTGGGGAACGAGTTCTTC | CASSPPLGNEFF
- | TRBJ2-2 | TRBV2 | TRBD2 | TGTGCCAGCCGGGGCGGGCTAGCGGGATCGAACACCGGGGAGCTGTTTTTT | CASRGGLAGSNTGELFF
- | TRBJ2-1 | TRBV5-1 | TRBD2 | TGCGCCAGCAGCTTATTAACCGGGACTAGCTGGGAGCAGTTCTTC | CASSLLTGTSWEQFF
- | TRBJ2-7 | TRBV5-4 | - | TGTGCCAGCAGCCATGGGACCGGGAAGAACTCCTACGAGCAGTACTTC | CASSHGTGKNSYEQYF
once | TRBJ2-7 | TRBV10-3 | TRBD2 | TGTGCCATCAGTGAAGGCGGGGGGACCTACGAGCAGTACTTC | CAISEGGGTYEQYF
- | TRBJ1-1 | TRBV7-9 | TRBD1 | TGTGCCAGCAGTCTCACAGGGGTCCTCTACTTT | CASSLTGVLYF
- | TRBJ1-5 | TRBV19 | TRBD1 | TGTGCCAGTAGTGACAGGGGGCGAGTTCAGCCCCAGCATTTT | CASSDRGRVQPQHF
- | TRBJ1-1 | TRBV2 | - | TGTGCCAGCAGGGACGGTATGAACACTGAAGCTTTCTTT | CASRDGMNTEAFF
once | TRBJ2-5 | TRBV6-6 | TRBD2 | TGTGCCAGCACAACTGAGCTAGCGGGAGAGACCCAGTACTTC | CASTTELAGETQYF
- | TRBJ1-2 | TRBV18 | - | TGTGCCAGCTCCCATGGACGGGACTATGGCTACACCTTC | CASSHGRDYGYTF
- | TRBJ2-7 | TRBV6-5 | TRBD2 | TGTGCCAGCACCGACGGACTAGCGGATACCTACGAGCAGTACTTC | CASTDGLADTYEQYF
- | TRBJ1-1 | TRBV7-9 | - | TGTGCCAGCAGCCAGGGCCTGGGAACTGAAGCTTTCTTT | CASSQGLGTEAFF
- | TRBJ2-2 | TRBV6-5 | - | TGTGCCAGCAGTTATGCCGGGGAGCTGTTTTTT | CASSYAGELFF
- | TRBJ1-6 | TRBV7-9 | - | TGTGCCAGCACCCCGGGGGGAGACTCCTATAATTCACCCCTCCACTTT | CASTPGGDSYNSPLHF
- | TRBJ2-5 | TRBV27 | - | TGTGCCAGCAGTTTTATAGACCAAGAGACCCAGTACTTC | CASSFIDQETQYF
- | TRBJ2-1 | TRBV5-1 | TRBD2 | TGCGCCAGCAGTACCTCACCTGCGGGAGTCTCCAATGAGCAGTTCTTC | CASSTSPAGVSNEQFF
- | TRBJ2-1 | TRBV11-3 | - | TGTGCCAGCAGCGGCGGGAATGAGCAGTTCTTC | CASSGGNEQFF
- | TRBJ2-3 | TRBV19 | TRBD2 | TGTGCCAGTAGTACCCCTAGGGGTAGCGGGAGTGCAGATACGCAGTATTTT | CASSTPRGSGSADTQYF
- | TRBJ2-7 | TRBV4-1 | - | TGCGCCAGCAGCCGGGACTCCAGTTACGAGCAGTACTTC | CASSRDSSYEQYF
- | TRBJ1-2 | TRBV10-1 | - | TGCGCCAGCAGTGGTAAAGGGGACTCCTATGGCTACACCTTC | CASSGKGDSYGYTF
- | TRBJ1-1 | TRBV9 | TRBD1 | TGTGCCAGCAGCCCCCGGGGGCAGGGGGAATGGAATACTGAAGCTTTCTTT | CASSPRGQGEWNTEAFF
- | TRBJ1-2 | TRBV10-3 | - | TGTGCCATCAGCGAAACAGGCTCCTATGGCTACACCTTC | CAISETGSYGYTF
- | TRBJ1-2 | TRBV6-1 | - | TGTGCCAGCAGTGAAGTATTTTTGGAGTCCTATGGCTACACCTTC | CASSEVFLESYGYTF